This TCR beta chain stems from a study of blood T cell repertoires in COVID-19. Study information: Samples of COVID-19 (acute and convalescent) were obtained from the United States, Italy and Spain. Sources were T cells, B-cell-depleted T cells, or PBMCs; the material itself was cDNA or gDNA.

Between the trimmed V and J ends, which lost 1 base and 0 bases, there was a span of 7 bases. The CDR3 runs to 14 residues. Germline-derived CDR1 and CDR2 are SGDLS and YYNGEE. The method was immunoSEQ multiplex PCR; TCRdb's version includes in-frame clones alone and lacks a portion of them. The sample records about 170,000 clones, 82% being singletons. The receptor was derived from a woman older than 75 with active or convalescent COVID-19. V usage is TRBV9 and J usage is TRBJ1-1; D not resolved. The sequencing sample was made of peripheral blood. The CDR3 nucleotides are TGTGCCAGCAGCGTACGGGATATGAACACTGAAGCTTTCTTT. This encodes CASSVRDMNTEAFF.